This TCR beta chain was found in a study of T cells after yellow fever vaccination. Study-level findings and limits: Most clones from primary vaccination resurfaced after the booster (about 95% CD4, less than 90% CD8). Clonotypes found in both CD4 and CD8 compartments made up a small share. Weaker, the secondary response had a peak occurring faster, on day 5 versus 15.

CDR3 length equals 14 residues. The TCR cDNA carried a universal primer site and UMIs from 5'RACE template switching. TCRdb itself ran the 5' RACE reads through MiXCR, one entry per CDR3 protein. The table includes 300,000 to 350,000 distinct CDR3 sequences, about 4% detected once. This clonotype was detected only a few times. The antigen remains undetermined. The origin of this receptor is a young man who received the YFV17D yellow fever vaccine. V usage is TRBV21-1 and J usage is TRBJ2-7; the D call TRBD1 from the table was never checked on the DNA. TRBV21-1 is assigned pseudogene status. The sample was PBMCs, taken 5 days after the yellow fever booster vaccination. This CDR3 is CASPSLTGSYEQYV. The CDR3 DNA sequence: TGTGCCAGCCCAAGCCTGACAGGGTCCTACGAGCAGTACGTC.